This T cell receptor (beta chain) was sequenced during a study of T cell responses to AZD1222 COVID-19 vaccine. Per the germline V gene, CDR1 is LGHNA and CDR2 is YSLEER. This CDR3 spans 13 amino acids. V lost 0 bases and J lost 4, with 7 bases in between. This clone was seen a handful of times. Sequencing was performed with immunoSEQ multiplex PCR; in TCRdb, only in-frame clones are kept and a portion is missing. The sample comprises 150,000 or so clones, about 88% of which are singletons, and roughly 5% rests with the top ten. The source is an adult in good health. The sample was peripheral blood, taken on day 0 of AZD1222 vaccination. The rearrangement joins TRBV4-3 to TRBJ2-7; no firm D call. The CDR3 loop reads CASSQDRQYEQYF. CDR3 sequence (DNA): TGCGCCAGCAGCCAAGATCGGCAGTACGAGCAGTACTTC.